Listed below are T cell receptor beta chains from one sample, sequenced in a study of blood T cell repertoires in COVID-19. The repertoire was sequenced with immunoSEQ multiplex PCR; TCRdb's copy has only in-frame clones and lacks some. The sample lists a few hundred thousand clones; roughly nine tenths were seen once. The sample taken for sequencing was PBMCs or T cells enriched from blood (not recorded which). All receptors derive from a woman in her fifties or sixties who had recovered from COVID-19. The CDR3 runs from the conserved cysteine through the conserved F or W. A D gene is named only where the DNA matches it firmly. Size is stated for part of the rows, as once, few or many counts, or as a class when the clone is expanded.

clone_size | j_call | d_call | v_call | cdr3_length | cdr3_aa | cdr3_nt
. | TRBJ1-1 | . | TRBV4-1 | 14 | CASSHREGYTEAFF | TGCGCCAGCAGCCACCGCGAGGGCTACACTGAAGCTTTCTTT
. | TRBJ2-5 | . | TRBV18 | 15 | CASSRDITRQETQYF | TGTGCCAGCTCACGGGACATAACGCGCCAAGAGACCCAGTACTTC
. | TRBJ2-5 | TRBD1 | TRBV5-1 | 15 | CASSLAPGGEETQYF | TGCGCCAGCAGCTTGGCCCCAGGGGGTGAAGAGACCCAGTACTTC
. | TRBJ2-1 | . | TRBV30 | 14 | CAWSGWESYNEQFF | TGTGCCTGGAGTGGCTGGGAGTCCTACAATGAGCAGTTCTTC
. | TRBJ2-7 | . | TRBV19 | 15 | CASRIGGQSSYEQYF | TGTGCCAGTAGGATCGGGGGACAGAGCTCCTACGAGCAGTACTTC
. | TRBJ2-3 | . | TRBV5-8 | 15 | CASIKTRLSTDTQYF | TGTGCCAGCATCAAGACTAGATTAAGCACAGATACGCAGTATTTT
. | TRBJ2-5 | . | TRBV3-1/TRBV3-2 | 13 | CASSLLAQETQYF | TGTGCCTCCAGCTTATTAGCCCAAGAGACCCAGTACTTC
once | TRBJ1-4 | TRBD1 | TRBV4-1 | 17 | CASSMGGTGRTNEKLFF | TGCGCCAGCAGCATGGGGGGGACAGGGAGAACTAATGAAAAACTGTTTTTT
. | TRBJ1-5 | TRBD1 | TRBV18 | 13 | CASSTDREQPQHF | TGTGCCAGCTCAACGGACAGGGAGCAGCCCCAGCATTTT
. | TRBJ2-1 | TRBD2 | TRBV27 | 15 | CASINRGGVSGEQFF | TGTGCCAGCATAAACCGGGGGGGCGTTTCGGGTGAGCAGTTCTTC
. | TRBJ2-7 | TRBD2 | TRBV11-2 | 15 | CASSLATSGEYEQYF | TGTGCCAGCAGCCTCGCGACTAGCGGGGAGTACGAGCAGTACTTC
. | TRBJ1-1 | . | TRBV7-3 | 13 | CASSPQAGTEAFF | TGTGCCAGCAGCCCGCAAGCCGGGACAGAAGCTTTCTTT
. | TRBJ1-1 | . | TRBV28 | 12 | CASHSPNTEAFF | TGTGCCAGCCACAGCCCCAACACTGAAGCTTTCTTT
few | TRBJ2-3 | TRBD2 | TRBV19 | 15 | CASSTTLAGGPFLYF | TGTGCCAGTAGTACCACACTAGCGGGAGGGCCCTTTCTCTATTTT
. | TRBJ2-5 | TRBD2 | TRBV5-4 | 16 | CASSGSAGGLRETQYF | TGTGCCAGCAGCGGATCGGCGGGGGGTCTGCGGGAGACCCAGTACTTC
. | TRBJ2-2 | . | TRBV30 | 15 | CAWARDGYLTGELFF | TGTGCCTGGGCTCGCGACGGGTATTTGACCGGGGAGCTGTTTTTT